This TCR beta chain was retrieved from a study of cytomegalovirus exposure and HLA in healthy donors. Comment on this clone: No antigen is known for it.

A multiplex PCR was run with 60 Vbeta primers and 13 Jbeta primers. Profiled with immunoSEQ multiplex PCR; TCRdb holds only in-frame clones, not every one. Altogether roughly 130,000 clones are present, 65% to 90% being singletons, with the ten largest covering about 0.71%. Trimming cost V 0 bases and J 0 bases, with 9 bases left between them. From germline, CDR1 is MNHEY and CDR2 SVGAGI. The CDR3 extends over 15 amino acids. Study-wide results and limits: For TCR beta chains, V- and J-gene trimming was later linked to a missense DCLRE1C variant. Later work showed greater clonal expansion in HLA-associated TCR beta chains than in equally common others.

The chain links TRBV6-5 to TRBJ2-7, with D possibly TRBD1 on 6 matching bases. The sequenced sample was PBMCs. This receptor was identified in a young man in good health and CMV-seronegative. This chain's CDR3 is CASSYSPDSSYEQYF. CDR3 DNA: TGTGCCAGCAGTTACTCTCCGGACAGCTCCTACGAGCAGTACTTC.